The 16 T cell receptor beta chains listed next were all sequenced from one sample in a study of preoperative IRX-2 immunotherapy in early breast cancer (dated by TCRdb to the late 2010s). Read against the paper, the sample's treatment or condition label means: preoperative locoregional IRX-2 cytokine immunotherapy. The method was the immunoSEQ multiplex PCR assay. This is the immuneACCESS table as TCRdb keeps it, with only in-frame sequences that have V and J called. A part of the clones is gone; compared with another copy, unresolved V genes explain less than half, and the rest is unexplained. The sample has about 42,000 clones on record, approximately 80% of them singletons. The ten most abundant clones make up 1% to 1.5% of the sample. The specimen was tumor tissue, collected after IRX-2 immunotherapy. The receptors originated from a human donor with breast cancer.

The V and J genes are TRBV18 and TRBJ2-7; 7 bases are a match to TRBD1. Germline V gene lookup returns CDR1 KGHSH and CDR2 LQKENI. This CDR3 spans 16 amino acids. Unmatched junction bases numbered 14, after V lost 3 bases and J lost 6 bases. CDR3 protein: CASSPATGTLGTEQYF. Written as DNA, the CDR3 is TGTGCCAGCTCACCTGCGACAGGGACGCTTGGGACCGAGCAGTACTTC.

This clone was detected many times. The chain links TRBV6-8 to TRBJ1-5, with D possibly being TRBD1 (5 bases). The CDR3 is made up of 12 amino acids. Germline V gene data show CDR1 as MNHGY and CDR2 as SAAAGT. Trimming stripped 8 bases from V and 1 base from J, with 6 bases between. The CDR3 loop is CASRDSNQPQHF. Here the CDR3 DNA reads TGTGCCAGCCGGGACAGCAATCAGCCCCAGCATTTT.

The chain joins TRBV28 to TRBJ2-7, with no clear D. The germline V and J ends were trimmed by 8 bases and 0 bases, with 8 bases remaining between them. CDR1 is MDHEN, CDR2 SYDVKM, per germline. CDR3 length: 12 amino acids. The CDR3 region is CASASDSYEQYF. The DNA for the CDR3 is TGTGCCAGCGCCTCGGACTCCTACGAGCAGTACTTC.

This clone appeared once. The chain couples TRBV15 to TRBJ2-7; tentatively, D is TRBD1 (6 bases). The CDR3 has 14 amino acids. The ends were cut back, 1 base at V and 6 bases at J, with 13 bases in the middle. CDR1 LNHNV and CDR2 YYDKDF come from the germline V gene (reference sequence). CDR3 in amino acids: CATSRGTVRSEQYF. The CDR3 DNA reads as TGTGCCACCAGCAGAGGGACAGTTCGTTCCGAGCAGTACTTC.

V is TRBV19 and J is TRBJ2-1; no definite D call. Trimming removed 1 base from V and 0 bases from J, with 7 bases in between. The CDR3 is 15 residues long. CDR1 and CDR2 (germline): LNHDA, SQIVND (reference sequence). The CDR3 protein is CASSIGASSYNEQFF. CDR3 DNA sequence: TGTGCCAGTAGTATAGGGGCATCCTCCTACAATGAGCAGTTCTTC.

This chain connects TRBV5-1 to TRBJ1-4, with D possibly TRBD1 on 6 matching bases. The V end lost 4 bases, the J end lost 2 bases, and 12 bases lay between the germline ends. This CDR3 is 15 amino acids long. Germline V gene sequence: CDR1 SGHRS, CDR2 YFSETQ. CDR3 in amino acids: CASSRRGPTNEKLFF. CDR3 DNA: TGCGCCAGCAGCAGACGGGGGCCCACTAATGAAAAACTGTTTTTT.

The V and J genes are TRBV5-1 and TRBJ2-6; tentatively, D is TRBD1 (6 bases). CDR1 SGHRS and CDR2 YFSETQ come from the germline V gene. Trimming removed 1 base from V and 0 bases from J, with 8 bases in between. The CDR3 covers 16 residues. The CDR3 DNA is TGCGCCAGCAGCTTGAGGGGGACCTCTGGGGCCAACGTCCTGACTTTC. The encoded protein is CASSLRGTSGANVLTF.

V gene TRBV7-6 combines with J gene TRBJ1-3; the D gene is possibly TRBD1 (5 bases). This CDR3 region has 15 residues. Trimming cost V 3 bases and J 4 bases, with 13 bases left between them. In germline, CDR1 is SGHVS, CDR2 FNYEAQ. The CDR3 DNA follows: TGTGCCAGCAGCTTTAGCCCTACAGGCGGAAACACCATATATTTT. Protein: CASSFSPTGGNTIYF.

CDR3 sequence: CASSQGSPLENTEAFF. CDR3 bases: TGCGCCAGCAGCCAAGGAAGCCCACTGGAGAACACTGAAGCTTTCTTT. V usage is TRBV1 and J usage is TRBJ1-1. TRBV1 is noted as a pseudogene. The CDR3 consists of 16 residues.

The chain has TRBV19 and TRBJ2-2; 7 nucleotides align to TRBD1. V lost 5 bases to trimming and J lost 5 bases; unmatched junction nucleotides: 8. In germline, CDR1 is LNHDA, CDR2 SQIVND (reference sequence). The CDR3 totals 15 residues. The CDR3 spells CASSFGRGPTGELFF. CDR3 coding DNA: TGTGCCAGTAGTTTTGGTAGGGGGCCAACCGGGGAGCTGTTTTTT. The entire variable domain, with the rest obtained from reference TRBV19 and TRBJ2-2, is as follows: DGGITQSPKYLFRKEGQNVTLSCEQNLNHDAMYWYRQDPGQGLRLIYYSQIVNDFQKGDIAEGYSVSREKKESFPLTVTSAQKNPTAFYLCASSFGRGPTGELFFGEGSRLTVL.

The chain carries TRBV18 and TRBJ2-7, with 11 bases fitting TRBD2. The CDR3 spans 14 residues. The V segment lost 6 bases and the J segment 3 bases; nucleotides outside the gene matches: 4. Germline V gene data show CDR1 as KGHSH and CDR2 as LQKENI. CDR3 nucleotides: TGTGCCAGCTCTGGGACTAGCGGATACTACGAGCAGTACTTC. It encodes CASSGTSGYYEQYF.

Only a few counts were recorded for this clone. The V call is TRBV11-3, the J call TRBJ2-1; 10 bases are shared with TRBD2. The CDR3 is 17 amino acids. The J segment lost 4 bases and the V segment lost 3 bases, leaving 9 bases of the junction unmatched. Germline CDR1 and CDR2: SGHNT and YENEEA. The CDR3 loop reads CASSLDRLAGAYNEQFF. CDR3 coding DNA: TGTGCCAGCAGCTTGGACCGACTAGCGGGCGCATACAATGAGCAGTTCTTC.

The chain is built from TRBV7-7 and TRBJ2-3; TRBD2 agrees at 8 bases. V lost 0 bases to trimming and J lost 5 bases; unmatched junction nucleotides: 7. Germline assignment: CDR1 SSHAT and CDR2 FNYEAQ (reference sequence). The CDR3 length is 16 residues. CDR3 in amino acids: CASSLALAEFEDTQYF. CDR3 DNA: TGTGCCAGCAGCTTAGCACTAGCGGAGTTCGAAGATACGCAGTATTTT.

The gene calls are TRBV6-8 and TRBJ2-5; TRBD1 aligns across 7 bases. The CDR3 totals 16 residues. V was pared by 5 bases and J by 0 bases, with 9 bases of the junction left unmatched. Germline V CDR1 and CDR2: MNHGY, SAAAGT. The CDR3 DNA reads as TGTGCCAGCAGTATGAGGACAGGAGAGTACCAAGAGACCCAGTACTTC. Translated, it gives CASSMRTGEYQETQYF.

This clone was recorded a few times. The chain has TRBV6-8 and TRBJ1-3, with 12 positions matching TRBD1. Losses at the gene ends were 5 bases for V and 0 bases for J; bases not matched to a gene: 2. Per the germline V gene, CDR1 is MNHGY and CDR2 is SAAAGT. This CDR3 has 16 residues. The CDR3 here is CASSGGQGASGNTIYF. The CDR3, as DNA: TGTGCCAGCAGTGGGGGACAGGGGGCCTCTGGAAACACCATATATTTT.

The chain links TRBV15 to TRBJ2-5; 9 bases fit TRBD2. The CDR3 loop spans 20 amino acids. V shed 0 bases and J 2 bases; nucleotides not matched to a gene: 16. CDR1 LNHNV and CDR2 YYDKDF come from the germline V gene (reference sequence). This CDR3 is CATSRDLSSSGRPRQETQYF. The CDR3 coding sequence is TGTGCCACCAGCAGAGATCTATCGTCAAGCGGGAGGCCAAGGCAAGAGACCCAGTACTTC.